These 17 T cell receptor beta chains came from one sample sequenced in a study of T cells in narcolepsy. Profiling relied on immunoSEQ multiplex PCR, and the TCRdb table lists in-frame clones only, not all of them. The data hold roughly 38,000 clones, with about 85% observed a single time. Material: CD45RA- memory CD4+ T cells from PBMCs. The receptor source for this set is a human donor with narcolepsy.

The V and J genes are TRBV12-5 and TRBJ2-5; D is uncertain. Germline V CDR1 and CDR2: LGHNT, FRNRAP. V was trimmed by 4 bases and J by 5 bases, leaving 26 bases between them. This CDR3 is 18 amino acids long. CDR3 sequence: CASGSLRVPGFSRETQYF. Here the CDR3 DNA reads TGTGCTAGTGGTTCCCTCCGGGTCCCAGGTTTTTCTCGGGAGACCCAGTACTTC. Looking up the rest from reference TRBV12-5 and TRBJ2-5 gives the full variable domain: DARVTQTPRHKVTEMGQEVTMRCQPILGHNTVFWYRQTMMQGLELLAYFRNRAPLDDSGMPKDRFSAEMPDATLATLKIQPSEPRDSAVYFCASGSLRVPGFSRETQYFGPGTRLLVL.

This sequence joins TRBV5-4 and TRBJ2-5; TRBD2 aligns across 14 bases. V gave up 4 bases and J gave up 1 base; unmatched junction bases: 3. CDR1 is SGHNT, CDR2 YYREEE, per germline (reference sequence). The CDR3 loop spans 16 amino acids. In DNA form, the CDR3 reads TGTGCCAGCAGCGGTGGACTAGCGGGGGGCCAAGAGACCCAGTACTTC. It codes for CASSGGLAGGQETQYF.

The J gene is TRBJ1-5, the V gene TRBV5-1, with TRBD1 as a possible D gene (6 bases). This CDR3 is 15 amino acids long. Germline CDR1 is SGHRS and CDR2 is YFSETQ. V lost 0 bases, J lost 2 bases, and 9 bases lay in between. The CDR3 is CASSLAGVGNQPQHF. CDR3 coding DNA: TGCGCCAGCAGCTTGGCAGGGGTTGGCAATCAGCCCCAGCATTTT.

This clone turned up a few times. The rearrangement uses TRBV2 and TRBJ2-5, with TRBD1 matching 10 bases. CDR3 length: 15 amino acids. From germline, CDR1 is SNHLY and CDR2 FYNNEI. The V gene end was trimmed by 9 bases and the J gene end by 5 bases; junction bases not matched to a gene: 12. The CDR3 region is CASPQDRGRRETQYF. The DNA of the CDR3 is TGTGCCAGTCCTCAAGACAGGGGGCGAAGGGAGACCCAGTACTTC.

J is TRBJ2-5 and V is TRBV9; TRBD2 aligns across 10 bases. After removal of 0 bases from V and 1 base from J, the junction contained 3 bases not matched to a gene. CDR3 size: 16 residues. CDR1 is SGDLS, CDR2 YYNGEE, per germline. Here the CDR3 reads CASSVEASGGQETQYF. DNA of the CDR3: TGTGCCAGCAGCGTAGAGGCTAGCGGGGGCCAAGAGACCCAGTACTTC.

V and J are TRBV18 and TRBJ1-6, with TRBD1 identical over 8 bases. This CDR3 contains 15 residues. Trimming removed 2 bases from V and 7 bases from J; junction bases left unmatched: 4. The germline CDR1 and CDR2 sequences are KGHSH and LQKENI. The CDR3 sequence: CASSPAQGGNSPLHF. The DNA of the CDR3 is TGTGCCAGCTCACCAGCACAGGGGGGCAATTCACCCCTCCACTTT.

The J gene is TRBJ2-3, the V gene TRBV14, with 9 bases lining up with TRBD2. Per germline, CDR1 SGHDN and CDR2 FVKESK. J was trimmed by 6 bases and V by 6 bases; bases with no gene match: 10. This CDR3 comprises 15 residues. CDR3 loop: CASSFQAGGLDTQYF. In DNA form, the CDR3 reads TGTGCCAGCAGTTTCCAAGCGGGGGGCCTGGATACGCAGTATTTT.

The V and J genes are TRBV29-1 and TRBJ2-2; D unclear. Germline V gives CDR1 SQVTM, CDR2 ANQGSEA. The CDR3 is 14 amino acids. Trimming removed 2 bases at V and 0 bases at J, with 7 bases between. CDR3 residues: CSVERQTNTGELFF. The CDR3 region has the DNA TGCAGCGTTGAAAGGCAGACGAACACCGGGGAGCTGTTTTTT.

V and J are TRBV9 and TRBJ2-5; 9 bases are shared with TRBD2. V lost 4 bases and J lost 5; bases outside the gene matches: 12. The CDR3 consists of 16 residues. Germline V gene sequence: CDR1 SGDLS, CDR2 YYNGEE. Written as DNA, the CDR3 is TGTGCCAGCAGCCCCCTGGGGGCGGGGGGGCCCGAGACCCAGTACTTC. Protein sequence: CASSPLGAGGPETQYF.

The rearrangement links TRBV10-1 to TRBJ2-3, with 8 nucleotides matching TRBD2. CDR1 and CDR2 from the germline V gene are WNHNN and SYGVQD (reference sequence). CDR3 length equals 13 residues. V lost 4 bases, J lost 5 bases, and 2 bases stayed unmatched. The CDR3 nucleotides read TGCGCCAGCAGTGTTACTAGCGGAGATACGCAGTATTTT. The encoded protein is CASSVTSGDTQYF.

The V and J genes are TRBV11-2 and TRBJ1-2; D is possibly TRBD1 (6 bases). V dropped 0 bases and J dropped 6 bases, with 14 bases sitting between them. The CDR3 is made up of 15 amino acids. Germline V lookup: CDR1 SGHAT, CDR2 FQNNGV. This CDR3 is CASSLDSQGRNGYTF. CDR3 DNA: TGTGCCAGCAGCTTAGACTCACAGGGTCGAAATGGCTACACCTTC.

In DNA, the CDR3 is TGTGCCAGTACTGCAGCGGGCCGGAGTAATGAGCAGTTCTTC. As protein: CASTAAGRSNEQFF. The chain recombines TRBV19 with TRBJ2-1, with D perhaps TRBD2 (6 bases). Per the germline V gene, CDR1 is LNHDA and CDR2 is SQIVND (reference sequence). The CDR3 loop spans 14 amino acids. Trimming stripped 7 bases from V and 7 bases from J, with 17 bases between.

This clone occurred a few times. The chain uses TRBV19 and TRBJ1-2; no firm D call. This CDR3 is 13 amino acids long. Trimming shortened V by 7 bases and J by 2 bases, and 11 bases separated the two germline ends. Germline V gene sequence: CDR1 LNHDA, CDR2 SQIVND (reference sequence). The CDR3 coding sequence is TGTGCCAGTAACGGTGGCAGGAACTATGGCTACACCTTC. This translates into CASNGGRNYGYTF.

The chain links TRBV11-3 to TRBJ2-2; D is possibly TRBD1 (5 bases). V was shortened by 3 bases and J by 6 bases, with 11 bases between the two germline ends. The CDR3 contains 14 residues. CDR1 is SGHNT, CDR2 YENEEA, per germline. The CDR3 bases are TGTGCCAGCAGCTTTACAAAGGGGTCCGGGGAGCTGTTTTTT. It yields the protein CASSFTKGSGELFF.

This chain links TRBV7-6 with TRBJ1-1; D possibly corresponds to TRBD1 (6 bases). CDR1 and CDR2 (germline): SGHVS, FNYEAQ. The V and J ends lost 0 bases and 4 bases respectively, with 9 bases between them. The CDR3 contains 14 residues. Here the CDR3 reads CASSLADRSTEAFF. The DNA of the CDR3 is TGTGCCAGCAGCTTAGCGGACAGAAGCACTGAAGCTTTCTTT.

This rearrangement joins TRBV7-8 to TRBJ2-1; TRBD2 aligns across 7 bases. V lost 5 bases, J lost 7 bases, and 8 bases stayed unmatched. The CDR3 has 14 residues. CDR1 and CDR2 from the germline V gene are SGHVS and FQNEAQ. The CDR3 loop is CASSPIGGGNEQFF. In nucleotides, the CDR3 is TGTGCCAGCAGCCCCATTGGGGGGGGAAATGAGCAGTTCTTC.

The chain joins TRBV9 to TRBJ1-6; 8 nucleotides agree with TRBD1. Germline trimming cut 0 bases from V and 10 bases from J; bases unmatched to any gene: 6. Germline-derived CDR1 and CDR2 are SGDLS and YYNGEE. There are 15 residues in the CDR3. This CDR3 is CASSVDQGARSPLHF. The CDR3 coding sequence is TGTGCCAGCAGCGTAGATCAGGGGGCAAGGTCACCCCTCCACTTT. The full variable domain, rest sourced from reference TRBV9 and TRBJ1-6, is DSGVTQTPKHLITATGQRVTLRCSPRSGDLSVYWYQQSLDQGLQFLIQYYNGEERAKGNILERFSAQQFPDLHSELNLSSLELGDSALYFCASSVDQGARSPLHFGNGTRLTVT.